Listed below are T cell receptor beta chains from one sample, sequenced in a study of Ad26.COV2.S vaccination and SARS-CoV-2 variants. Method: immunoSEQ multiplex PCR; TCRdb's copy keeps in-frame clones and lacks some. The sample has around 320,000 clones, around 84% seen once. The sequencing used peripheral blood, collected in a trial of Ad26.COV2.S vaccine versus placebo. Receptors originate from a person aged 18-60 years who received the Ad26.COV2.S COVID-19 vaccine or a placebo. CDR3s include the opening cysteine and the closing phenylalanine or tryptophan. A D gene is named only where the DNA matches it firmly. Only some rows state a clone size, as once, few, many or a class for expanded clones.

clone size	J gene	V gene	D gene	CDR3 DNA	CDR3 protein
-	TRBJ2-7	TRBV7-2	TRBD1	TGTGCCAGCAGCTTGGGACAGCTTCCCTACGAGCAGTACTTC	CASSLGQLPYEQYF
-	TRBJ2-7	TRBV30	-	TGTGCCTGGAGTGCCCGTACAGGGTCCGAGCAGTACTTC	CAWSARTGSEQYF
-	TRBJ1-3	TRBV28	-	TGTGCCAGCAGTTTACCGGGGGCTGGTGGAAACACCATATATTTT	CASSLPGAGGNTIYF
-	TRBJ2-1	TRBV30	TRBD2	TGTGCCTGGAGTGTACCATCCTGGGGGGGATCCAATGAGCAGTTCTTC	CAWSVPSWGGSNEQFF
-	TRBJ1-2	TRBV6-5	TRBD1	TGTGCCAGCAGAGGGACAGGGGGTAACTATGGCTACACCTTC	CASRGTGGNYGYTF
-	TRBJ2-3	TRBV11-2	-	TGTGCCAGCAGCCCGAGGCGGCGGGGGCATTATACGCAGTATTTT	CASSPRRRGHYTQYF
-	TRBJ1-3	TRBV3-1/TRBV3-2	-	TGTGCCAGCAGCCAAGAGCGGCGGTTCTACTCTGGAAACACCATATATTTT	CASSQERRFYSGNTIYF
-	TRBJ2-7	TRBV9	-	TGTGCCTATACCATACCCCTTGGGTCCTACGAGCAGTACTTC	CAYTIPLGSYEQYF
once	TRBJ2-7	TRBV5-1	-	TGCGCCAGCAGGAGGAGAATAAGCTCCTACGAGCAGTACTTC	CASRRRISSYEQYF
-	TRBJ2-1	TRBV5-6	TRBD2	TGTGCCAGCAGCTTGGTAAAGCGGGGGGGCTGGAATGAGCAGTTCTTC	CASSLVKRGGWNEQFF
-	TRBJ2-2	TRBV15	-	TGTGCCACCAGCAGAGGTGGTCCGACGATTAACACCGGGGAGCTGTTTTTT	CATSRGGPTINTGELFF
-	TRBJ2-1	TRBV9	-	TGTGCCAGCAGCGTAACGGGCTCCTACAATGAGCAGTTCTTC	CASSVTGSYNEQFF
-	TRBJ1-1	TRBV27	-	TGTGCCAGCAGCCCTATAGGAACAGGGAACACTGAAGCTTTCTTT	CASSPIGTGNTEAFF
-	TRBJ1-2	TRBV25-1	TRBD1	TGTGCCAGCAGTGAACAGGGGGCAGGCTCCTATGGCTACACCTTC	CASSEQGAGSYGYTF
-	TRBJ2-5	TRBV11-2	-	TGTGCCAGCAGCTCTTCGGTCGTCCGGGAGACCCAGTACTTC	CASSSSVVRETQYF
-	TRBJ1-4	TRBV4-3	-	TGCGCCAGCAGCCAAGATAATAGTTATTTTTCAGAAAAACTGTTTTTT	CASSQDNSYFSEKLFF
-	TRBJ2-7	TRBV6-4	-	TGTGCCAGCAGTGGCGATTTAACCCAAAGCTCCTACGAGCAGTACTTC	CASSGDLTQSSYEQYF
-	TRBJ1-1	TRBV6-5	-	TGTGCCAGCAGAACGGGGGGGCCCGGGAACACTGAAGCTTTCTTT	CASRTGGPGNTEAFF
-	TRBJ1-1	TRBV7-2	-	TGTGCCAGCAGCTTAGATGAGGGCAGGGAGGCTTTCTTT	CASSLDEGREAFF
-	TRBJ1-5	TRBV24-1	-	TGTGCCACCAGTGATCCCCCGGTGGGGGGGAACTTAATTGGGCCTAGCAATCAGCCCCAGCATTTT	CATSDPPVGGNLIGPSNQPQHF
-	TRBJ2-3	TRBV7-9	-	TGTGCCAGCATTAAATCTGGAGACTCCGATACGCAGTATTTT	CASIKSGDSDTQYF